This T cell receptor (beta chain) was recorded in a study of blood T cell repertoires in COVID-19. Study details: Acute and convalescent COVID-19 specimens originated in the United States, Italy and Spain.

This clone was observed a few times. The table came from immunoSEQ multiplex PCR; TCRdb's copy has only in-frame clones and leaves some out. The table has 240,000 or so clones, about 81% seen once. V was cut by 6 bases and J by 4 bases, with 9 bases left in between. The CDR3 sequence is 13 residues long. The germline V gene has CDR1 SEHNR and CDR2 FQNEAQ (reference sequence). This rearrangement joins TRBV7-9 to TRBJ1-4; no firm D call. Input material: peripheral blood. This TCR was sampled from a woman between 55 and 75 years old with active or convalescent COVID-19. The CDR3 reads CASSPSGNEKLFF. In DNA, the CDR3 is TGTGCCAGCAGTCCCTCCGGTAATGAAAAACTGTTTTTT.